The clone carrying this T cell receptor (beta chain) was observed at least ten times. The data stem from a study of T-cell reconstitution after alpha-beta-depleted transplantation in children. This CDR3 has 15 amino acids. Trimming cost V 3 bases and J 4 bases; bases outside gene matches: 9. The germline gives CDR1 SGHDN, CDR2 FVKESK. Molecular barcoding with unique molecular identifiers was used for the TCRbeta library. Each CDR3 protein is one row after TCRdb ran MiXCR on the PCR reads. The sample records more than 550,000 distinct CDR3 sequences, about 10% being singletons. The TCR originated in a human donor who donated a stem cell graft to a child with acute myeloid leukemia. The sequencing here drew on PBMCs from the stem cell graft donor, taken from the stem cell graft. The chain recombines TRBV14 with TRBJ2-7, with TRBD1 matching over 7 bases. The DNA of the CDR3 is TGTGCCAGCAGCCAGCGACAGGGCAAGAGTTACGAGCAGTACTTC. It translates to CASSQRQGKSYEQYF.